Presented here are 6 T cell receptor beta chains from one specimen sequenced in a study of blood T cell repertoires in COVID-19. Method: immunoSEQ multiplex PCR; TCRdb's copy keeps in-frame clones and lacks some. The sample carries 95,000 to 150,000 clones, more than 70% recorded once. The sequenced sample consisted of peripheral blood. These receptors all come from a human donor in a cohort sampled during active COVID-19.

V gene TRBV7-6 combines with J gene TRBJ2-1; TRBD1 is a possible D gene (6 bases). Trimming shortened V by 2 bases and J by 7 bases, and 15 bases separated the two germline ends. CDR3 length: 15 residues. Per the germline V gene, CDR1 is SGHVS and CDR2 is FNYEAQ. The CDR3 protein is CASSLTGTLGNEQFF. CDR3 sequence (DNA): TGTGCCAGCAGCTTAACAGGGACCCTTGGGAATGAGCAGTTCTTC.

The CDR3 DNA follows: TGTGCCAGCAGGACAGGGGTGTCGGAAAAACTGTTTTTT. It encodes CASRTGVSEKLFF. The chain couples TRBV6-5 to TRBJ1-4, with 8 nucleotides matching TRBD1. Germline V lookup: CDR1 MNHEY, CDR2 SVGAGI. This CDR3 comprises 13 residues. V dropped 6 bases and J dropped 8; count of bases not matched to a gene: 5.

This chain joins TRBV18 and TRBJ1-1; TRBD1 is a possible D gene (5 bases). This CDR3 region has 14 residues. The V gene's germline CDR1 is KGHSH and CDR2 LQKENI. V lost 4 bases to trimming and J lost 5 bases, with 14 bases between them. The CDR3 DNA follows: TGTGCCAGCTCACGCGCCGCGGGGGGGACTGAAGCTTTCTTT. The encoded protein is CASSRAAGGTEAFF. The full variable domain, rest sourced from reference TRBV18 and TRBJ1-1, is NAGVMQNPRHLVRRRGQEARLRCSPMKGHSHVYWYRQLPEEGLKFMVYLQKENIIDESGMPKERFSAEFPKEGPSILRIQQVVRGDSAAYFCASSRAAGGTEAFFGQGTRLTVV.

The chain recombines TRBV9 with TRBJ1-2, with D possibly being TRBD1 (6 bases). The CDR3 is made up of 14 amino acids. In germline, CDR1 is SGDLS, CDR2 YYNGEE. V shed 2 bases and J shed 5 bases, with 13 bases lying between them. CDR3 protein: CASSVDSRSYGYTF. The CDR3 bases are TGTGCCAGCAGCGTGGACAGTAGATCTTATGGCTACACCTTC.

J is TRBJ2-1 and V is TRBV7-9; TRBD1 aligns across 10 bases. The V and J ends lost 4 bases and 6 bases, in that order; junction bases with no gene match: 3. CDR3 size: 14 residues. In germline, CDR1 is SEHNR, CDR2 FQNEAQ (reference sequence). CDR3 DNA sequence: TGTGCCAGCAGCTCGGGACAGGGGCCCAATGAGCAGTTCTTC. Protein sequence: CASSSGQGPNEQFF.

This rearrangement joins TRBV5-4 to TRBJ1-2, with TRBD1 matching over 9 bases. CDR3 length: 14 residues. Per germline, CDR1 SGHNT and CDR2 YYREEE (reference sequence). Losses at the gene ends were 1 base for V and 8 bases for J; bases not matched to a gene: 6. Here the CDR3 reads CASSLPGTGRGYTF. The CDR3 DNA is TGTGCCAGCAGCTTGCCGGGGACAGGGCGCGGCTACACCTTC.